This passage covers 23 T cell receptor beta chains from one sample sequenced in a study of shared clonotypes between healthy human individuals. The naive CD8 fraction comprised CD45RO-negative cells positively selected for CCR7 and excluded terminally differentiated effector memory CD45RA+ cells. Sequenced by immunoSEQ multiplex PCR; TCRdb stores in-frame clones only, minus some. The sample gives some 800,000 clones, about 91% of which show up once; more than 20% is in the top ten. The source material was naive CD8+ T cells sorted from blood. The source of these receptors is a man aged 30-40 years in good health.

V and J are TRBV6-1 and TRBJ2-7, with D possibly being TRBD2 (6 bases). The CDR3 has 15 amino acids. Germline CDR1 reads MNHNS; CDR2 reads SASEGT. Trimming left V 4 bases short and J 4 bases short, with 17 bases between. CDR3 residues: CASSGDRDSHYEQYF. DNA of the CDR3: TGTGCCAGCAGTGGGGACCGGGACTCCCATTACGAGCAGTACTTC.

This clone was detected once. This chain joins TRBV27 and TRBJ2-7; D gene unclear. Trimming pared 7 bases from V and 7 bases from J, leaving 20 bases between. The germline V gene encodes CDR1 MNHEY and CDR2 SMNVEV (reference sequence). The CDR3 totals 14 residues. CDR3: CASNPSGRTLEQYF. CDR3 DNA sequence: TGTGCCAGCAATCCTTCCGGTAGGACCTTGGAGCAGTACTTC.

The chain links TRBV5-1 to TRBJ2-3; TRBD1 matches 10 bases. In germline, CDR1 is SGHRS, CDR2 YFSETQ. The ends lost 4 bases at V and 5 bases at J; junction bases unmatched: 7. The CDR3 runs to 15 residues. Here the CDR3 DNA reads TGCGCCAGCAGCCTAGACAGGGGGCTGGGAGATACGCAGTATTTT. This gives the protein CASSLDRGLGDTQYF.

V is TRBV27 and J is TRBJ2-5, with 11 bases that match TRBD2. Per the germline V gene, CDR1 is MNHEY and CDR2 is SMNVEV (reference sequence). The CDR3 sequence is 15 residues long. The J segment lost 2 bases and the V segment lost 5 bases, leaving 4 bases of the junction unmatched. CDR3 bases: TGTGCCAGCAGTCCTGGGACTAGCGGACAAGAGACCCAGTACTTC. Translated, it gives CASSPGTSGQETQYF.

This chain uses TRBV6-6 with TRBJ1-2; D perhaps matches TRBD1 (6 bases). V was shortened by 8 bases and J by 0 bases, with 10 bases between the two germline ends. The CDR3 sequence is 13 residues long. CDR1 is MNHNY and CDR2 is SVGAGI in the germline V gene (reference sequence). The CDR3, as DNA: TGTGCCAGCGCTCGGACAGCTAACTATGGCTACACCTTC. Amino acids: CASARTANYGYTF.

The CDR3 protein is CASSAGTGGEQYF. Here the CDR3 DNA reads TGTGCCAGCAGCGCCGGGACAGGCGGCGAGCAGTACTTC. The chain combines TRBV27 with TRBJ2-7; 8 bases agree with TRBD1. The CDR3 length is 13 residues. V shed 6 bases and J 6 bases; nucleotides not matched to a gene: 7. Per the germline V gene, CDR1 is MNHEY and CDR2 is SMNVEV (reference sequence).

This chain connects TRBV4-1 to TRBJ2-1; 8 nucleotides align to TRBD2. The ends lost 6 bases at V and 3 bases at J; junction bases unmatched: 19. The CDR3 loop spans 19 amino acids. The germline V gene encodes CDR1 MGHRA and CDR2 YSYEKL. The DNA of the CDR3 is TGCGCCAGCAGTCCCGCTTGGGTCAGCGGGAGTATGCTCTACAATGAGCAGTTCTTC. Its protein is CASSPAWVSGSMLYNEQFF.

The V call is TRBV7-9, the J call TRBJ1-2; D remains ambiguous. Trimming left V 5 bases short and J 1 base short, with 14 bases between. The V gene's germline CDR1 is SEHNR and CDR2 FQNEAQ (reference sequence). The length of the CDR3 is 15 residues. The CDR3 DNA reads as TGTGCCAGCAGCGCGGGATTTGGCTTTAACTATGGCTACACCTTC. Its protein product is CASSAGFGFNYGYTF.

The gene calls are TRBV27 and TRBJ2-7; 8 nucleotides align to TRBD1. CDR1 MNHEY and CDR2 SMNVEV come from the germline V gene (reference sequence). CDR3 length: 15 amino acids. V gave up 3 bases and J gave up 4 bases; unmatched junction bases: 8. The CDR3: CASSLKGTGIYEQYF. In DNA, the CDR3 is TGTGCCAGCAGTTTGAAGGGGACAGGCATTTACGAGCAGTACTTC.

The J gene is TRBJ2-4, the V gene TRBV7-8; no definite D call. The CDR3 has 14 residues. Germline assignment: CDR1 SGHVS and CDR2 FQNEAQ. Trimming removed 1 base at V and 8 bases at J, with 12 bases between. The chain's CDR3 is CASSLESSVDIQYF. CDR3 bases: TGTGCCAGCAGCTTAGAGTCCTCTGTGGACATTCAGTACTTC.

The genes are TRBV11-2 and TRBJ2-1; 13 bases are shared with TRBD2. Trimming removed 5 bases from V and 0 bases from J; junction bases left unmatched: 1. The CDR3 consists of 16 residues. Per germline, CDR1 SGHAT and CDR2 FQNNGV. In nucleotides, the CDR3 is TGTGCCAGCAGCAGGACTAGCGGGAGCTCCTACAATGAGCAGTTCTTC. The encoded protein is CASSRTSGSSYNEQFF.

The CDR3 region has the DNA TGCGCCAGCAGCCAGAGCCGGTCCTACAATGAGCAGTTCTTC. Protein: CASSQSRSYNEQFF. This chain uses TRBV4-1 with TRBJ2-1; D is undetermined. The CDR3 sequence is 14 residues long. V lost 3 bases to trimming and J lost 1 base, with 7 bases between them. CDR1 and CDR2 (germline): MGHRA, YSYEKL.

The CDR3 region has the DNA TGTGCCAGCAGCTTATTCCGGGACCGATTGTTCTTC. It translates to CASSLFRDRLFF. This sequence joins TRBV7-9 and TRBJ2-1; D tentatively fits TRBD1 or TRBD2 (5 bases each). The CDR3 is made up of 12 amino acids. Germline loops: CDR1 SEHNR, CDR2 FQNEAQ (reference sequence). V gave up 2 bases and J gave up 15 bases, with 14 bases separating them.

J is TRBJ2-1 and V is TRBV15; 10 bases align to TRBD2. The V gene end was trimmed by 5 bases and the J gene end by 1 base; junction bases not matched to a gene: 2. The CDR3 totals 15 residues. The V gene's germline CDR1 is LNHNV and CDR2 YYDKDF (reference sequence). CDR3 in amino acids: CATSLLAGSYNEQFF. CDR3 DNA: TGTGCCACCAGCTTACTAGCGGGGTCCTACAATGAGCAGTTCTTC.

CDR3: CASSYTHAYNEQFF. CDR3 nucleotides: TGTGCCAGCAGTTACACCCACGCCTACAATGAGCAGTTCTTC. The chain carries TRBV6-5 and TRBJ2-1; D not resolved. The V gene lost 2 bases and the J gene lost 2 bases, with 7 bases spanning the gap. This CDR3 contains 14 residues. Germline assignment: CDR1 MNHEY and CDR2 SVGAGI.

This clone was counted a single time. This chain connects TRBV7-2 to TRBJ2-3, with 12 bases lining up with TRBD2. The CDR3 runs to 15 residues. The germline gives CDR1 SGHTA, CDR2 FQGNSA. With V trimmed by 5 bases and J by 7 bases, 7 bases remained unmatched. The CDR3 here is CASSPRLAGAYTQYF. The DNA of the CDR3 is TGTGCCAGCAGCCCAAGACTAGCGGGAGCCTATACGCAGTATTTT.

The CDR3 region has the DNA TGTGCCAGCTGGCCGGGAGGAGCTCACGAGCAGTACTTC. It encodes CASWPGGAHEQYF. The chain carries TRBV6-5 and TRBJ2-7; 7 bases map to TRBD2. The CDR3 is 13 residues long. Germline CDR1 and CDR2: MNHEY and SVGAGI. Germline trimming cut 8 bases from V and 5 bases from J; bases unmatched to any gene: 9.

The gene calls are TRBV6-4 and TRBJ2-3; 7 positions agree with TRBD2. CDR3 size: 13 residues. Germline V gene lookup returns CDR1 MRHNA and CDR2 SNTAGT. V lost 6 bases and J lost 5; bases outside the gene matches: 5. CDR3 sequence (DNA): TGTGCCAGCAGGGGACTACGTGTAGATACGCAGTATTTT. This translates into CASRGLRVDTQYF.

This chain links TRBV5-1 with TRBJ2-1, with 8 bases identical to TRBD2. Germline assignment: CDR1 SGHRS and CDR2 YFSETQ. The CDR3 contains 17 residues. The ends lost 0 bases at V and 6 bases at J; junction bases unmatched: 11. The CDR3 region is CASSLGAPGGPFNEQFF. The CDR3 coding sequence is TGCGCCAGCAGCTTGGGGGCTCCGGGAGGGCCATTCAATGAGCAGTTCTTC. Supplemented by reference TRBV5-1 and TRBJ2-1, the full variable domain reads KAGVTQTPRYLIKTRGQQVTLSCSPISGHRSVSWYQQTPGQGLQFLFEYFSETQRNKGNFPGRFSGRQFSNSRSEMNVSTLELGDSALYLCASSLGAPGGPFNEQFFGPGTRLTVL.

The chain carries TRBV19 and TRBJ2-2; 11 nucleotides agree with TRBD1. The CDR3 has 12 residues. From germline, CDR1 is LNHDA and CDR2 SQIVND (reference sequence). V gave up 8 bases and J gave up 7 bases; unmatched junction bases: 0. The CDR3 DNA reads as TGTGCCAGTGGGACAGGGGGCGGGGAGCTGTTTTTT. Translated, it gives CASGTGGGELFF. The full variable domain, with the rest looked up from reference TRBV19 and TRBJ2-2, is DGGITQSPKYLFRKEGQNVTLSCEQNLNHDAMYWYRQDPGQGLRLIYYSQIVNDFQKGDIAEGYSVSREKKESFPLTVTSAQKNPTAFYLCASGTGGGELFFGEGSRLTVL.

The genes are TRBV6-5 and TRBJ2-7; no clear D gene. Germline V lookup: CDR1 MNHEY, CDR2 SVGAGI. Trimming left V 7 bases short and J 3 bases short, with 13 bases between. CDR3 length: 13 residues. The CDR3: CASMGSALYEQYF. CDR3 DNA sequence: TGTGCCAGCATGGGCAGTGCCCTCTACGAGCAGTACTTC.

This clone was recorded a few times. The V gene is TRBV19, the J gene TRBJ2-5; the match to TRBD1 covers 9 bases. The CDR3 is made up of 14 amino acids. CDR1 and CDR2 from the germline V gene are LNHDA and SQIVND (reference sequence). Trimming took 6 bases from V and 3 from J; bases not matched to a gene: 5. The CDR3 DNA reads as TGTGCCAGTAGAAACAGGGGGCGCGAAGAGACCCAGTACTTC. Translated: CASRNRGREETQYF.

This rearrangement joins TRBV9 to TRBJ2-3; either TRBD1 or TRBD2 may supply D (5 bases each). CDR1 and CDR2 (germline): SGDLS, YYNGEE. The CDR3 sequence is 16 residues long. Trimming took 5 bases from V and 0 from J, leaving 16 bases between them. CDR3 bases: TGTGCCAGCAGTTACCGGGACCAGAAGAGCACAGATACGCAGTATTTT. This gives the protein CASSYRDQKSTDTQYF.